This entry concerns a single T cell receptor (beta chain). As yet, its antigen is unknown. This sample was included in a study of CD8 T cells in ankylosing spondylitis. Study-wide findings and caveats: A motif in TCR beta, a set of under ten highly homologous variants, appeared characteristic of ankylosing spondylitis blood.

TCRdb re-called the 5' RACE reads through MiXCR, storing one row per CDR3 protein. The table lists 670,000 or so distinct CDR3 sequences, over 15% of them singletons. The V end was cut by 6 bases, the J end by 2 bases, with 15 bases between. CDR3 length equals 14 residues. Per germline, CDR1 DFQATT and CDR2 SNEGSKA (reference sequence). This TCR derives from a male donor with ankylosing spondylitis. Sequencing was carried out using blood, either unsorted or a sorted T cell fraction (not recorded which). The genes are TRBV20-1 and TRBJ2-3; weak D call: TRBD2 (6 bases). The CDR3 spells CSANPGGNTDTQYF. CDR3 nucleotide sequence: TGCAGTGCGAACCCGGGCGGGAACACAGATACGCAGTATTTT.